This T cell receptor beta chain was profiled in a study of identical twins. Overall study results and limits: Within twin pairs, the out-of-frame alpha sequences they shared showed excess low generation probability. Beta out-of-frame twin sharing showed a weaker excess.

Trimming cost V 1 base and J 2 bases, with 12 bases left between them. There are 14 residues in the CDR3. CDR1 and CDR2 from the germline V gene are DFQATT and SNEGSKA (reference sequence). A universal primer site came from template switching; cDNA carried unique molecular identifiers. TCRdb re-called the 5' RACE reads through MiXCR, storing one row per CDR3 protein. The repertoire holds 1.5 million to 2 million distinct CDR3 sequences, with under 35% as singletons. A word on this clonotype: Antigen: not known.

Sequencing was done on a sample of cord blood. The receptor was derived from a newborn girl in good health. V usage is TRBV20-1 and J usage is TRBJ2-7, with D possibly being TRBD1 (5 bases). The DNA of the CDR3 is TGCAGTGCTAGAGTATTACAGGCCCCCTACGAGCAGTACTTC. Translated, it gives CSARVLQAPYEQYF.